Listed below are T cell receptor beta chains from one sample, sequenced in a study of cytomegalovirus exposure and HLA in healthy donors. Profiled with immunoSEQ multiplex PCR; TCRdb holds only in-frame clones, not every one. The table has 150,000 to 200,000 clones, 75% to 85% seen once; the top ten hold around 1.9%. Sequenced input: PBMCs. The source is a woman under 30 in good health and CMV-seropositive. CDR3s include the opening cysteine and the closing phenylalanine or tryptophan. Fields, in order: J gene, clone size, V gene, D gene, CDR3 protein, CDR3 DNA. A D gene is named only where the DNA matches it firmly. Clone size is not always given. Where it is, it says once, few, many or a class for expanded clones.

J gene: TRBJ2-1; clone size: .; V gene: TRBV6-4; D gene: .; CDR3 protein: CASSDSAQNEQFF; CDR3 DNA: TGTGCCAGCAGTGATAGCGCGCAGAATGAGCAGTTCTTC
J gene: TRBJ1-2; clone size: .; V gene: TRBV6-5; D gene: TRBD1; CDR3 protein: CASSYRDRGRGYTF; CDR3 DNA: TGTGCCAGCAGTTACCGGGACAGGGGAAGGGGCTACACCTTC
J gene: TRBJ2-5; clone size: .; V gene: TRBV6-1; D gene: .; CDR3 protein: CASSEGSITRYF; CDR3 DNA: TGTGCCAGCAGTGAAGGGAGCATAACCAGGTACTTC
J gene: TRBJ1-2; clone size: .; V gene: TRBV6-1; D gene: .; CDR3 protein: CASSEDQGGGYTF; CDR3 DNA: TGTGCCAGCAGTGAAGATCAGGGAGGCGGCTACACCTTC
J gene: TRBJ2-7; clone size: .; V gene: TRBV27; D gene: .; CDR3 protein: CASSLAGRSPYEQYF; CDR3 DNA: TGTGCCAGCAGTTTAGCGGGGCGATCACCCTACGAGCAGTACTTC
J gene: TRBJ1-5; clone size: .; V gene: TRBV30; D gene: .; CDR3 protein: CAWSVYTSNQPQHF; CDR3 DNA: TGTGCCTGGAGTGTATACACTAGCAATCAGCCCCAGCATTTT
J gene: TRBJ1-2; clone size: .; V gene: TRBV6-5; D gene: .; CDR3 protein: CASSYQGAGSYTF; CDR3 DNA: TGTGCCAGCAGTTATCAAGGGGCCGGAAGCTACACCTTC
J gene: TRBJ1-1; clone size: .; V gene: TRBV9; D gene: .; CDR3 protein: CASSVTGSITEAFF; CDR3 DNA: TGTGCCAGCAGCGTAACAGGGTCGATTACTGAAGCTTTCTTT
J gene: TRBJ1-5; clone size: .; V gene: TRBV2; D gene: TRBD1; CDR3 protein: CASTTGMDQPQHF; CDR3 DNA: TGTGCCAGTACGACAGGGATGGATCAGCCCCAGCATTTT
J gene: TRBJ2-1; clone size: .; V gene: TRBV6-5; D gene: TRBD1; CDR3 protein: CASSYSTPQGAGEQFF; CDR3 DNA: TGTGCCAGCAGTTACTCGACCCCCCAGGGGGCCGGGGAGCAGTTCTTC
J gene: TRBJ1-2; clone size: .; V gene: TRBV30; D gene: .; CDR3 protein: CAWSPDRTFGYTF; CDR3 DNA: TGTGCCTGGAGTCCAGACAGGACCTTTGGCTACACCTTC
J gene: TRBJ1-6; clone size: few; V gene: TRBV10-1; D gene: .; CDR3 protein: CASRADSRNSPLHF; CDR3 DNA: TGCGCCAGCAGGGCGGACAGCCGTAATTCACCCCTCCACTTT